This entry features one TCR beta chain sequence. TRB was amplified from approximately 230 ng of peripheral blood genomic DNA per sample. The data belong to a study of T cell clusters in autoimmune cytopenias. CDR3 length equals 15 residues. Germline values: CDR1 ENHRY, CDR2 SYGVKD. One tube held mixed TRB-A and TRB-B primer pools for touch-down PCR. Reanalyzing the multiplex PCR reads, TCRdb keeps one entry per CDR3 protein, without DNA. The listing records some 15,000 distinct CDR3 sequences. The data also belong to a second study, concerning T cell repertoires in aging, cancer and after chemotherapy. As reported in that work: Clear clonal overlap appeared across healthy donor samples taken over several months to years. In healthy donors, age-related TCR diversity loss mainly reflected lost richness.

What was sequenced was peripheral blood. The sequence came from a human donor in good health. The chain carries TRBV10-3 and TRBJ2-1; as DNA is missing, the TRBD2 call by TCRdb cannot be tested. CDR3: CATMRTSGKGNEQFF.